A selection of T cell receptor beta chains follows, all from one sample in a study of T cell changes during pregnancy in multiple sclerosis. Data came from immunoSEQ multiplex PCR; TCRdb stores just in-frame clones and leaves some out. Found here are over 60,000 clones, about 91% of them singletons; the top ten hold roughly 0.29%. The sequencing used CD4+ T cells from peripheral blood mononuclear cells, collected in the third trimester of pregnancy. Receptors originate from a female donor in good health, enrolled as a control in a pregnancy study. Both conserved end residues are part of each CDR3. The D gene is left open where the match is weak. Some rows have no size entry. The others give once, few or many, or a class for an expanded clone.

J gene: TRBJ2-7
clone size: NA
V gene: TRBV9
D gene: TRBD2
CDR3 DNA: TGTGCCAGCAGCACCGGGACTAGCGGGGGGGCGAGCGAGCAGTACTTC
CDR3 protein: CASSTGTSGGASEQYF

J gene: TRBJ1-4
clone size: NA
V gene: TRBV1
D gene: NA
CDR3 DNA: TGCACCAGCAGCCAGGCAAGGTGGGAGAATGAAAAACTGTTTTTT
CDR3 protein: CTSSQARWENEKLFF

J gene: TRBJ2-7
clone size: NA
V gene: TRBV5-4
D gene: TRBD1
CDR3 DNA: TGTGCCAGCAGCTTAAGAACAGGGGATTGGTACGAGCAGTACTTC
CDR3 protein: CASSLRTGDWYEQYF

J gene: TRBJ1-2
clone size: NA
V gene: TRBV7-2
D gene: TRBD1
CDR3 DNA: TGTGCCAGCAGCCTACTCCCGGGACAGGGAGCCTATGGCTACACCTTC
CDR3 protein: CASSLLPGQGAYGYTF

J gene: TRBJ2-2
clone size: NA
V gene: TRBV27
D gene: TRBD1
CDR3 DNA: TGTGCCAGCAGGGGACAGAGCACCGGGGAGCTGTTTTTT
CDR3 protein: CASRGQSTGELFF

J gene: TRBJ2-6
clone size: NA
V gene: TRBV2
D gene: TRBD1
CDR3 DNA: TGTGCCAGCACCGCAGGGGGCCCTGGGGCCAACGTCCTGACTTTC
CDR3 protein: CASTAGGPGANVLTF

J gene: TRBJ1-1
clone size: NA
V gene: TRBV7-2
D gene: TRBD1
CDR3 DNA: TGTGCCAGCAGCGCGGACAGGGGGCCGGGGACTGAAGCTTTCTTT
CDR3 protein: CASSADRGPGTEAFF

J gene: TRBJ1-1
clone size: NA
V gene: TRBV25-1
D gene: NA
CDR3 DNA: TGTGCCAGCAGTGACAAGGGGGTAGCGAACACTGAAGCTTTCTTT
CDR3 protein: CASSDKGVANTEAFF

J gene: TRBJ1-1
clone size: NA
V gene: TRBV23-1
D gene: NA
CDR3 DNA: TGCGCCAGCAGTCAACCCGACAGATCCGCGAACTTACGCACTGAAGCTTTCTTT
CDR3 protein: CASSQPDRSANLRTEAFF

J gene: TRBJ1-2
clone size: NA
V gene: TRBV10-3
D gene: NA
CDR3 DNA: TGTGCCATCGGAGACCGAGTGAACTATGGCTACACCTTC
CDR3 protein: CAIGDRVNYGYTF

J gene: TRBJ1-6
clone size: NA
V gene: TRBV6-1
D gene: NA
CDR3 DNA: TGTGCCAGCAGTCGAAGAATGGGGGGGGAATCACCCCTCCACTTT
CDR3 protein: CASSRRMGGESPLHF

J gene: TRBJ2-5
clone size: NA
V gene: TRBV7-9
D gene: NA
CDR3 DNA: TGTGCCAGCATACTATTGGACAGTAATTTACAAGAGACCCAGTACTTC
CDR3 protein: CASILLDSNLQETQYF

J gene: TRBJ2-3
clone size: few
V gene: TRBV7-3
D gene: TRBD2
CDR3 DNA: TGTGCCAGCAGCCCCGTGGGAGCGGGGGGGCGGGAAGATACGCAGTATTTT
CDR3 protein: CASSPVGAGGREDTQYF

J gene: TRBJ1-6
clone size: NA
V gene: TRBV9
D gene: NA
CDR3 DNA: TGTGCCAGCAGCCCCGTTGGGGCCAATTCACCCCTCCACTTT
CDR3 protein: CASSPVGANSPLHF

J gene: TRBJ2-7
clone size: NA
V gene: TRBV19
D gene: NA
CDR3 DNA: TGTGCCAGTAGTGACCCCAGTGGAGGGGCGTCCTACGAGCAGTACTTC
CDR3 protein: CASSDPSGGASYEQYF

J gene: TRBJ2-1
clone size: NA
V gene: TRBV19
D gene: TRBD1
CDR3 DNA: TGTGCCAGTAGTAACTACAGGACAGGGAGGAATGAGCAGTTCTTC
CDR3 protein: CASSNYRTGRNEQFF

J gene: TRBJ2-1
clone size: NA
V gene: TRBV19
D gene: TRBD1
CDR3 DNA: TGTGCCAGTCGACAGGGGGCGGGGAATGAGCAGTTCTTC
CDR3 protein: CASRQGAGNEQFF

J gene: TRBJ1-3
clone size: NA
V gene: TRBV7-6
D gene: NA
CDR3 DNA: TGTGCCAGCAGCTCCTTCACCTCCGGCTCTGGAAACACCATATATTTT
CDR3 protein: CASSSFTSGSGNTIYF

J gene: TRBJ1-4
clone size: once
V gene: TRBV5-4
D gene: NA
CDR3 DNA: TGTGCCAGCAGCTTGACGGGGACAAGTAATGAAAAACTGTTTTTT
CDR3 protein: CASSLTGTSNEKLFF

J gene: TRBJ2-2
clone size: NA
V gene: TRBV4-3
D gene: NA
CDR3 DNA: TGCGCCAGCAGCCAAGGCATCGGGGAGCACACCGGGGAGCTGTTTTTT
CDR3 protein: CASSQGIGEHTGELFF

J gene: TRBJ1-1
clone size: few
V gene: TRBV5-1
D gene: NA
CDR3 DNA: TGCGCCAGCAGCTTTGGCCCGAACACTGAAGCTTTCTTT
CDR3 protein: CASSFGPNTEAFF

J gene: TRBJ1-3
clone size: NA
V gene: TRBV19
D gene: NA
CDR3 DNA: TGTGCCAGTAGTATGGAATACTACTCTGGAAACACCATATATTTT
CDR3 protein: CASSMEYYSGNTIYF

J gene: TRBJ2-7
clone size: NA
V gene: TRBV6-5
D gene: NA
CDR3 DNA: TGTGCCAGCAGTTTGACAGAATTAAGCTCCTACGAGCAGTACTTC
CDR3 protein: CASSLTELSSYEQYF

J gene: TRBJ2-4
clone size: NA
V gene: TRBV6-1
D gene: NA
CDR3 DNA: TGTGCCAGCCTAAGTAGAGCCAAAAACATTCAGTACTTC
CDR3 protein: CASLSRAKNIQYF

J gene: TRBJ1-4
clone size: NA
V gene: TRBV9
D gene: NA
CDR3 DNA: TGTGCCAGCAGCGTAGAGGACACCAGAGGGGGAAAACTGTTTTTT
CDR3 protein: CASSVEDTRGGKLFF

J gene: TRBJ2-7
clone size: NA
V gene: TRBV6-5
D gene: TRBD1
CDR3 DNA: TGTGCCAGCAGTCCTTTCGGACAGGGATACGAGCAGTACTTC
CDR3 protein: CASSPFGQGYEQYF

J gene: TRBJ1-2
clone size: NA
V gene: TRBV2
D gene: TRBD1
CDR3 DNA: TGTGCCAGCAGTATACGGACAGGGGGCGCTTATGGCTACACCTTC
CDR3 protein: CASSIRTGGAYGYTF

J gene: TRBJ2-1
clone size: once
V gene: TRBV29-1
D gene: TRBD2
CDR3 DNA: TGCAGCGTGCCCGGACTAGTCTCCTACAATGAGCAGTTCTTC
CDR3 protein: CSVPGLVSYNEQFF

J gene: TRBJ1-1
clone size: NA
V gene: TRBV7-8
D gene: TRBD1
CDR3 DNA: TGTGCCAGCAGCGAACGGGACAGGGGGAGTTACACTGAAGCTTTCTTT
CDR3 protein: CASSERDRGSYTEAFF

J gene: TRBJ1-5
clone size: once
V gene: TRBV6-1
D gene: NA
CDR3 DNA: TGTGCCAGCAGTGAGTTACTTGAGCGGGATCAGCCCCAGCATTTT
CDR3 protein: CASSELLERDQPQHF

J gene: TRBJ1-2
clone size: NA
V gene: TRBV29-1
D gene: NA
CDR3 DNA: TGCAGCGTTGGGTGGCTTCGGGATGGCTACACCTTC
CDR3 protein: CSVGWLRDGYTF

J gene: TRBJ1-6
clone size: NA
V gene: TRBV7-2
D gene: NA
CDR3 DNA: TGTGCCAGCAGCTTGGCGGGGACCCATAATTCACCCCTCCACTTT
CDR3 protein: CASSLAGTHNSPLHF